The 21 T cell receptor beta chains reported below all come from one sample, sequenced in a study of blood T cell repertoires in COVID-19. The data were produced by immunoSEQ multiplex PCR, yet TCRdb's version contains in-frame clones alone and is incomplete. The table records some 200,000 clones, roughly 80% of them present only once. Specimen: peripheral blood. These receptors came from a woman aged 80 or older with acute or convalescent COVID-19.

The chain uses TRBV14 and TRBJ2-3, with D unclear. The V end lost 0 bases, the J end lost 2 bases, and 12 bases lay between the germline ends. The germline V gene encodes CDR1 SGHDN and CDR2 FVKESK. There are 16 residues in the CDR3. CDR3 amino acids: CASSQDTEKFTDTQYF. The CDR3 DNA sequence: TGTGCCAGCAGCCAAGATACAGAGAAATTCACAGATACGCAGTATTTT.

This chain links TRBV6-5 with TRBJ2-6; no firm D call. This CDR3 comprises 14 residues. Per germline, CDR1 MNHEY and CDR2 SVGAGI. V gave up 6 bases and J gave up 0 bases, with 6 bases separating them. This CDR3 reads CASRLNSGANVLTF. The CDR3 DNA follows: TGTGCCAGCAGATTAAACTCTGGGGCCAACGTCCTGACTTTC.

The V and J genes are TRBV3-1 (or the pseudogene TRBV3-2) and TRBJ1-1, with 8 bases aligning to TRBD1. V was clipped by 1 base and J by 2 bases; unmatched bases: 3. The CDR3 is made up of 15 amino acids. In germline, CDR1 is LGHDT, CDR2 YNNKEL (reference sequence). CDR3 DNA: TGTGCCAGCAGCCAAGTGGGGACAGGAAACACTGAAGCTTTCTTT. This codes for CASSQVGTGNTEAFF.

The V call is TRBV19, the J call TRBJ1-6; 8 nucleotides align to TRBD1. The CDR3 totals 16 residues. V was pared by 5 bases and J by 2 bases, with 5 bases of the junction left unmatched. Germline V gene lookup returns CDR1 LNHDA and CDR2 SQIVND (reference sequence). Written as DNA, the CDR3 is TGTGCCAGTAGTCCGACGGACAGGGCCTATAATTCACCCCTCCACTTT. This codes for CASSPTDRAYNSPLHF.

DNA for the CDR3: TGTGCCAGCAGTGAAGCGCTTCAGGGACAGGGTGAAAAACTGTTTTTT. Amino acids: CASSEALQGQGEKLFF. The chain links TRBV6-1 to TRBJ1-4; TRBD1 agrees at 9 bases. Germline V gives CDR1 MNHNS, CDR2 SASEGT. J was trimmed by 7 bases and V by 0 bases; bases with no gene match: 6. The CDR3 loop spans 16 amino acids.

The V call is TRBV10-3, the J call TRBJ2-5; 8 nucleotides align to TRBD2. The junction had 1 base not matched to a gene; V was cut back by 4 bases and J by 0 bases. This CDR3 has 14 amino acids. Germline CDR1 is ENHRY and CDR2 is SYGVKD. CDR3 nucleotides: TGTGCCATCAGTGTCGGGGGGGACCAAGAGACCCAGTACTTC. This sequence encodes CAISVGGDQETQYF.

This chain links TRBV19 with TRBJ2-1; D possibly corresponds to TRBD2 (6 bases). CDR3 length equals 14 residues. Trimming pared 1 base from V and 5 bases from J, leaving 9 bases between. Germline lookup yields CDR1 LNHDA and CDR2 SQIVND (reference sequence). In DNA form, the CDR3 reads TGTGCCAGTAGTATAGTAGCTAGCGACAATGAGCAGTTCTTC. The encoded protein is CASSIVASDNEQFF.

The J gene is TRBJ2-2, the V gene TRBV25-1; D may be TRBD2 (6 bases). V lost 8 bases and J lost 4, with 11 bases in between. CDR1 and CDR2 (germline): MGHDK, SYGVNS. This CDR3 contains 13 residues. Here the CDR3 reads CASLLGGTGELFF. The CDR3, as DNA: TGTGCCAGCCTCCTCGGGGGCACCGGGGAGCTGTTTTTT.

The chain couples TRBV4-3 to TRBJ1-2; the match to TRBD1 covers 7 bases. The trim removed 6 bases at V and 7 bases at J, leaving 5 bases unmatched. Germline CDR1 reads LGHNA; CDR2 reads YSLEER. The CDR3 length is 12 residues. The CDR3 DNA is TGCGCCAGCAGTACAGGGGATGCTGGCTACACCTTC. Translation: CASSTGDAGYTF.

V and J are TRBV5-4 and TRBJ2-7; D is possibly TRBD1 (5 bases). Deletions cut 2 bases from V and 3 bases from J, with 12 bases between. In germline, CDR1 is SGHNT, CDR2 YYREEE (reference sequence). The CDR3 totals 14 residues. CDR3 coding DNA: TGTGCCAGCAGCTTTTACGACAGCGACTACGAGCAGTACTTC. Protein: CASSFYDSDYEQYF.

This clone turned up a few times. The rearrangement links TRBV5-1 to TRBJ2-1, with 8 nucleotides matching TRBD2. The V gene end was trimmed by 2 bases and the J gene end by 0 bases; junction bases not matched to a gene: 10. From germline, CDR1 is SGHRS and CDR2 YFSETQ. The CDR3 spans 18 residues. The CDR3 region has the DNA TGCGCCAGCAGCTTAGGACTTCCAGGGACTAGCTCCTACAATGAGCAGTTCTTC. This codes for CASSLGLPGTSSYNEQFF.

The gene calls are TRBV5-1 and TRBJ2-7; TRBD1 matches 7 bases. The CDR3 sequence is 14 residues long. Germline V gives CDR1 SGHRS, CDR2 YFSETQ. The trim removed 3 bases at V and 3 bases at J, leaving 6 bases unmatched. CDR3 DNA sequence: TGCGCCAGCAGCTGGGACAGAATCTTCTACGAGCAGTACTTC. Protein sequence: CASSWDRIFYEQYF.

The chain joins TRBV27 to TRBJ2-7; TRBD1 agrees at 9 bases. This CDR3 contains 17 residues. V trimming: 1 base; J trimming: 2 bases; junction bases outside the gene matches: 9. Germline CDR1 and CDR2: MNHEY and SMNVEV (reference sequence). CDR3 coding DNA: TGTGCCAGCAGTTTATGGGGTGGGGGACAGGGAGCCTACGAGCAGTACTTC. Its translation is CASSLWGGGQGAYEQYF.

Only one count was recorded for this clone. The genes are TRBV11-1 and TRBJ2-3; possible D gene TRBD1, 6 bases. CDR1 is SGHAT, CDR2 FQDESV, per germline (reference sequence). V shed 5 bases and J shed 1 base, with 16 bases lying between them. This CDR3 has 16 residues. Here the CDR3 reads CASSGATGWGTDTQYF. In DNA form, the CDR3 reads TGTGCCAGCAGCGGCGCAACAGGGTGGGGCACAGATACGCAGTATTTT.

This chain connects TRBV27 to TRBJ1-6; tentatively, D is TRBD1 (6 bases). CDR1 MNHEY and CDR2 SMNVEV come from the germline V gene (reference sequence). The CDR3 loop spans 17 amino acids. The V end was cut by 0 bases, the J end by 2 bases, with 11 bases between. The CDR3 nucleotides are TGTGCCAGCAGTTTATCAGGGGGTGCCACCTATAATTCACCCCTCCACTTT. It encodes CASSLSGGATYNSPLHF.

The CDR3 sequence is CASSVGQISGNTIYF. DNA of the CDR3: TGTGCCAGCAGCGTAGGGCAGATCTCTGGAAACACCATATATTTT. J is TRBJ1-3 and V is TRBV9; D is unclear. Trimming stripped 0 bases from V and 0 bases from J, with 7 bases between. The CDR3 length is 15 residues. CDR1 SGDLS and CDR2 YYNGEE come from the germline V gene. Combining the CDR3 with reference TRBV9 and TRBJ1-3 gives the whole variable domain DSGVTQTPKHLITATGQRVTLRCSPRSGDLSVYWYQQSLDQGLQFLIQYYNGEERAKGNILERFSAQQFPDLHSELNLSSLELGDSALYFCASSVGQISGNTIYFGEGSWLTVV.

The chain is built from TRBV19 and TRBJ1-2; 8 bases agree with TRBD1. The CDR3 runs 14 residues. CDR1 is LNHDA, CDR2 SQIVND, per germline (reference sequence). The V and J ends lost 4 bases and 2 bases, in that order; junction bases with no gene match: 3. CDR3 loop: CASSSRQGNYGYTF. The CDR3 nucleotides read TGTGCCAGTAGTAGCAGACAGGGGAACTATGGCTACACCTTC.

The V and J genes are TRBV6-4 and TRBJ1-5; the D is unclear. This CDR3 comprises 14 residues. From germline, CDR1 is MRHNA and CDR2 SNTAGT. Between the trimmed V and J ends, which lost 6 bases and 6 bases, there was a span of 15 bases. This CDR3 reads CASSDPGGGQPQHF. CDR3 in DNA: TGTGCCAGCAGCGACCCGGGTGGAGGTCAGCCCCAGCATTTT.

CDR3 loop: CASSPGGSGRSSADTQYF. DNA for the CDR3: TGTGCCAGCAGCCCAGGGGGGAGCGGGAGGAGTAGTGCAGATACGCAGTATTTT. The chain joins TRBV7-9 to TRBJ2-3; TRBD2 matches at 9 bases. CDR3 length equals 18 residues. The trim removed 5 bases at V and 4 bases at J, leaving 16 bases unmatched. CDR1 is SEHNR and CDR2 is FQNEAQ in the germline V gene (reference sequence).

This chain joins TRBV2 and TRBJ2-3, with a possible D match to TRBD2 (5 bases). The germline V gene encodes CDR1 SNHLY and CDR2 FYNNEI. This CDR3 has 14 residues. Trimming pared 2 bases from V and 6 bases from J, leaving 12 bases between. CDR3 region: CASSERRGIDTQYF. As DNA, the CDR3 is TGTGCCAGCAGTGAACGTAGAGGGATTGATACGCAGTATTTT.

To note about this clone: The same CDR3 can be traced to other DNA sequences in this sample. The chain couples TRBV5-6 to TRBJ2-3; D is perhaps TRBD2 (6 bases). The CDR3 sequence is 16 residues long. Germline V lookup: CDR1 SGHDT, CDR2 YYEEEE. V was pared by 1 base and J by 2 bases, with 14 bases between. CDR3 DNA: TGTGCCAGCAGCTTGTCACTAGCAATGCCCACAGATACGCAGTATTTT. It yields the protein CASSLSLAMPTDTQYF.